The rows below give T cell receptor beta chains drawn from one sample of a study of T-cell reconstitution after alpha-beta-depleted transplantation in children. MiXCR was run by TCRdb on the PCR reads, yielding one entry per CDR3 protein. Counted here are around 700,000 distinct CDR3 sequences, 10% to 15% occurring once; the ten biggest clones make up 0.65% to 0.9%. Sample: PBMCs, taken before TCRalphabeta/CD19-depleted stem cell transplant. The origin of the receptors is a girl aged 2 to 10 with congenital amegakaryocytic thrombocytopenia, due to receive a stem cell transplant. Both conserved end residues are part of each CDR3. Each record gives: V gene, D gene, J gene, clone size, CDR3 DNA, CDR3 protein. D genes are given only for firm matches. Part of the rows lack a size; the others show once, few, many or a class for expanded clones.

TRBV7-2,-,TRBJ1-2,few,TGTGCCAGCATCGAACAATGGGGGCAGGGCTACACCTTC,CASIEQWGQGYTF
TRBV19,-,TRBJ2-4,-,TGTGCCAGTAGTGCGCCCCCGGGAAGCATTCAGTACTTC,CASSAPPGSIQYF
TRBV3-1,-,TRBJ2-7,-,TGTGCCAGCAGCCAAAGGAACGTCTACGAGCAGTACTTC,CASSQRNVYEQYF
TRBV7-9,-,TRBJ1-1,-,TGTGCCAGCAGCTTAACCCGGGGCACTGAAGCTTTCTTT,CASSLTRGTEAFF
TRBV7-8,TRBD1,TRBJ1-1,many,TGTGCCAGCAGCTTATCCCAGGGGGCATTTGAAGCTTTCTTT,CASSLSQGAFEAFF
TRBV20-1,-,TRBJ1-5,many,TGCAGTGCTAGCGAGGACCCTGATCAGCCCCAGCATTTT,CSASEDPDQPQHF
TRBV3-1,-,TRBJ2-5,-,TGTGCCAGCAGCCATGAAATGGGCGAGACCCAGTACTTC,CASSHEMGETQYF
TRBV5-1,TRBD1,TRBJ2-1,many,TGCGCCAGCAAATGGGACAGGGACAATGAGCAGTTCTTC,CASKWDRDNEQFF
TRBV12-3/TRBV12-4,-,TRBJ1-5,-,TGTGCCAGCAGTTTAGGTCACAGGAATAGCAATCAGCCCCAGCATTTT,CASSLGHRNSNQPQHF
TRBV20-1,-,TRBJ2-7,many,TGCAGTGCCCAAAGGAGCTCCTACGAGCAGTACTTC,CSAQRSSYEQYF
TRBV3-1,-,TRBJ2-1,-,TGTGCCAGCAGCCAAGATCTTCGGGGGTTGCGGGGTGAGCAGTTCTTC,CASSQDLRGLRGEQFF
TRBV20-1,TRBD1,TRBJ1-2,many,TGCAGTGCTAGTAAACAGGGGGACTATGGCTACACCTTC,CSASKQGDYGYTF
TRBV5-5,-,TRBJ1-2,-,TGTGCCAGCAGCTTGGATGACAGTGGGGACTATGGCTACACCTTC,CASSLDDSGDYGYTF
TRBV20-1,-,TRBJ2-1,few,TGCAGTGCTCCCCTCGGGTCCACGGGACTCTTCGGTGAGCAGTTCTTC,CSAPLGSTGLFGEQFF
TRBV3-1,-,TRBJ2-1,many,TGTGCCAGCAGTCAGGGCACCTACAATGAGCAGTTCTTC,CASSQGTYNEQFF
TRBV11-2,-,TRBJ2-1,many,TGTGCCAGCAGCACCGAGTGGGGTATCAATGAGCAGTTCTTC,CASSTEWGINEQFF
TRBV28,-,TRBJ2-5,many,TGTGCCAGCAGTTCCGGAACAGGGAAAGAGACCCAGTACTTC,CASSSGTGKETQYF
TRBV5-1,-,TRBJ2-3,many,TGCGCCAGCAGCTTGGAAGGACAATTCACAGATACGCAGTATTTT,CASSLEGQFTDTQYF
TRBV21-1,-,TRBJ2-7,many,TGTGCCAGCAGCCCCTCAAGCTCCTACGAGCAGTACTTC,CASSPSSSYEQYF
TRBV28,TRBD1,TRBJ2-7,many,TGTGCCAGCAGATCAGCCGGGGACAGCACCTACGAGCAGTACTTC,CASRSAGDSTYEQYF
TRBV12-3/TRBV12-4,-,TRBJ1-5,few,TGTGCCAGCAGCTTCACCCCCATAGGGGACACCCATCAGCCCCAGCATTTT,CASSFTPIGDTHQPQHF
TRBV3-1,-,TRBJ1-1,-,TGTGCCAGCAGCACAAAGCTCGGACGGACTGAAGCTTTCTTT,CASSTKLGRTEAFF